Following are 19 T cell receptor beta chains from one sample sequenced in a study of early T cells in non-severe SARS-CoV-2 infection. One entry per CDR3 protein, called by TCRdb with MiXCR from the 5' RACE reads. The sample has around 58,000 distinct CDR3 sequences, less than 9.5% seen once; the top ten hold more than 9%. Sequenced material: whole blood, taken at baseline. The receptors were sampled from an adult who was a healthcare worker with PCR-confirmed SARS-CoV-2 infection or an uninfected control (not recorded which).

CDR3 in amino acids: CAWSVGIGSWSYNEQFF. Here the CDR3 DNA reads TGTGCCTGGAGTGTAGGTATCGGGAGCTGGAGCTACAATGAGCAGTTCTTC. The chain links TRBV30 to TRBJ2-1; perhaps TRBD2 as D (6 bases). Per the germline V gene, CDR1 is GTSNPN and CDR2 is SVGIG (reference sequence). This CDR3 is 17 amino acids long. With 0 bases removed from V and 3 bases from J, the gap between germline ends came to 18 bases.

The chain uses TRBV7-2 and TRBJ2-5; 16 positions match TRBD2. The V segment lost 4 bases and the J segment 4 bases; nucleotides outside the gene matches: 3. The CDR3 covers 16 residues. Germline CDR1 SGHTA, CDR2 FQGNSA. The CDR3 DNA reads as TGTGCCAGCAGCTCGGGACTAGCGGGAGGGCGAGAGACCCAGTACTTC. Residues: CASSSGLAGGRETQYF.

This clonotype came up a few times. J is TRBJ1-1 and V is TRBV29-1, with 9 bases that match TRBD1. The CDR3 sequence is 13 residues long. Germline V gives CDR1 SQVTM, CDR2 ANQGSEA. The V gene end was trimmed by 7 bases and the J gene end by 11 bases; junction bases not matched to a gene: 14. The CDR3 loop is CSDGTGSQRNAFF. The CDR3 coding sequence is TGCAGCGACGGGACAGGGTCCCAAAGGAATGCTTTCTTT.

The chain joins TRBV4-1 to TRBJ2-2; tentative D call: TRBD1 (5 bases). Germline lookup yields CDR1 MGHRA and CDR2 YSYEKL. Trimming removed 3 bases at V and 4 bases at J, with 18 bases between. The length of the CDR3 is 17 residues. CDR3 in amino acids: CASSQGRAREGTGELFF. CDR3 nucleotides: TGCGCCAGCAGCCAGGGCCGTGCCAGGGAAGGCACCGGGGAGCTGTTTTTT.

This clonotype was counted between two and nine times. This sequence joins TRBV28 and TRBJ2-3; the D is unclear. Trimming left V 5 bases short and J 1 base short, with 10 bases between. From germline, CDR1 is MDHEN and CDR2 SYDVKM. The CDR3 is 14 residues long. CDR3 DNA sequence: TGTGCCAGCAGTCCCCCGCTGGGCACAGATACGCAGTATTTT. This sequence encodes CASSPPLGTDTQYF.

There are a few counts of this clonotype. J is TRBJ1-4 and V is TRBV20-1; D call uncertain. The CDR3 runs 18 residues. Trimming cost V 0 bases and J 4 bases, with 21 bases left between them. Germline V gene sequence: CDR1 DFQATT, CDR2 SNEGSKA (reference sequence). CDR3 region: CSARDLFGGKRNNEKLFF. The CDR3 DNA reads as TGCAGTGCTAGAGATCTCTTTGGTGGGAAAAGGAATAATGAAAAACTGTTTTTT.

This clonotype is medium-sized. The V gene is TRBV20-1, the J gene TRBJ1-1; 8 bases align to TRBD1. The length of the CDR3 is 12 residues. V was pared by 7 bases and J by 3 bases, with 4 bases of the junction left unmatched. Germline V gene lookup returns CDR1 DFQATT and CDR2 SNEGSKA (reference sequence). The CDR3 DNA reads as TGCAGTGTCGCGACAGGGGACACTGAAGCTTTCTTT. It codes for CSVATGDTEAFF.

This clonotype was seen only a few times. The chain has TRBV11-2 and TRBJ2-5; no reliable D call. The CDR3 is 11 amino acids. Germline loops: CDR1 SGHAT, CDR2 FQNNGV. Trimming pared 6 bases from V and 0 bases from J, leaving 2 bases between. The CDR3 is CASRDQETQYF. For the CDR3, the DNA is TGTGCCAGCAGGGACCAAGAGACCCAGTACTTC.

The rearrangement uses TRBV27 and TRBJ2-1, with D possibly called TRBD1 or TRBD2 (6 bases each). The CDR3 spans 16 residues. Germline CDR1 is MNHEY and CDR2 is SMNVEV (reference sequence). The V end lost 0 bases, the J end lost 12 bases, and 21 bases lay between the germline ends. In DNA form, the CDR3 reads TGTGCCAGCAGTTTATCGGGGGGCGGACTACAATCTCGGCAGTTCTTC. As protein: CASSLSGGGLQSRQFF.

The gene calls are TRBV20-1 and TRBJ2-3; TRBD2 matches 10 bases. Trimming cost V 6 bases and J 4 bases; bases outside gene matches: 7. CDR1 and CDR2 from the germline V gene are DFQATT and SNEGSKA (reference sequence). The CDR3 is made up of 14 amino acids. The CDR3 loop is CSAPSGSGADTQYF. The DNA of the CDR3 is TGCAGTGCCCCTAGCGGGAGTGGAGCAGATACGCAGTATTTT.

This clonotype turned up a few times. CDR3 amino acids: CASSQILGTSGTYEQYF. CDR3 coding DNA: TGTGCCAGCAGCCAGATCCTGGGTACTAGCGGGACCTACGAGCAGTACTTC. This chain links TRBV3-1 with TRBJ2-7, with 10 bases fitting TRBD2. Germline CDR1 is LGHDT and CDR2 is YNNKEL (reference sequence). V shed 3 bases, J shed 2 bases, and the junction held 10 bases outside the gene matches. This CDR3 contains 17 residues.

The sample holds a few counts of this clonotype. Here the CDR3 reads CASSKGQGDYEQYF. In nucleotides, the CDR3 is TGTGCCAGCAGCAAGGGACAGGGGGATTACGAGCAGTACTTC. V gene TRBV5-5 combines with J gene TRBJ2-7, with 11 bases identical to TRBD1. The CDR3 is 14 amino acids. V lost 4 bases to trimming and J lost 4 bases; unmatched junction nucleotides: 4. Germline-derived CDR1 and CDR2 are SGHKS and YYEKEE (reference sequence).

This clonotype was picked up many times. J is TRBJ2-3 and V is TRBV24-1; D uncertain. V lost 4 bases and J 4 bases, leaving 17 bases between the germline ends. There are 16 residues in the CDR3. Germline V gene sequence: CDR1 KGHDR, CDR2 SFDVKD. In nucleotides, the CDR3 is TGTGCCACCAGTGACTCGAGAGTTTTTGGGGCAGATACGCAGTATTTT. Its protein product is CATSDSRVFGADTQYF.

J is TRBJ1-4 and V is TRBV7-9, with D tentatively TRBD1 (5 bases). Trimming cost V 1 base and J 8 bases, with 14 bases left between them. Germline CDR1 SEHNR, CDR2 FQNEAQ (reference sequence). This CDR3 contains 15 residues. CDR3 sequence (DNA): TGTGCCAGCAGCTTAGATGGACGAGGGGAAGAAAAACTGTTTTTT. Its protein is CASSLDGRGEEKLFF.

This clonotype was detected ten times or more. The chain links TRBV2 to TRBJ1-2; perhaps TRBD1 as D (5 bases). The length of the CDR3 is 13 residues. Germline CDR1 SNHLY, CDR2 FYNNEI. The germline V and J ends were trimmed by 6 bases and 4 bases, with 12 bases remaining between them. The CDR3 reads CASSAPQVYGYTF. In DNA form, the CDR3 reads TGTGCCAGCAGCGCTCCACAGGTCTATGGCTACACCTTC.

This clonotype appeared many times. The chain recombines TRBV2 with TRBJ1-5; D gene unclear. Trimming pared 8 bases from V and 3 bases from J, leaving 11 bases between. The CDR3 is made up of 13 amino acids. CDR1 and CDR2 from the germline V gene are SNHLY and FYNNEI. The DNA of the CDR3 is TGTGCCAGCGGACTCCTGACCAATCAGCCCCAGCATTTT. Translated, it gives CASGLLTNQPQHF.

In this sample, this clonotype turned up a few times. The V call is TRBV3-1, the J call TRBJ1-4; D is ambiguous. Germline lookup yields CDR1 LGHDT and CDR2 YNNKEL (reference sequence). Trimming removed 2 bases from V and 5 bases from J, with 12 bases in between. This CDR3 is 15 amino acids long. CDR3 protein: CASSQNLAANEKLFF. As DNA, the CDR3 is TGTGCCAGCAGCCAAAATTTGGCAGCAAATGAAAAACTGTTTTTT.

This clonotype has ten or more counts. V usage is TRBV6-5 and J usage is TRBJ2-7; D may be TRBD1 or TRBD2 (5 bases each). The CDR3 covers 16 residues. V shed 0 bases and J shed 3 bases, with 15 bases lying between them. Germline CDR1 reads MNHEY; CDR2 reads SVGAGI. CDR3 amino acids: CASSYSGRRTVYEQYF. CDR3 DNA sequence: TGTGCCAGCAGTTACTCGGGGCGGAGGACGGTCTACGAGCAGTACTTC.

This clonotype was observed a handful of times. CDR3 sequence reads: CASSRLDDTQYF. CDR3 bases: TGTGCCAGCAGCCGATTAGACGATACGCAGTATTTT. The chain has TRBV5-4 and TRBJ2-3; D call uncertain. Trimming cost V 4 bases and J 6 bases, with 9 bases left between them. This CDR3 contains 12 residues. In germline, CDR1 is SGHNT, CDR2 YYREEE (reference sequence).